These 22 T cell receptor beta chains share one sample of origin, sequenced in a study of early T cells in non-severe SARS-CoV-2 infection. TCRdb processed the 5' RACE reads anew with MiXCR; each CDR3 protein has one entry. The sample holds some 71,000 distinct CDR3 sequences, roughly 9.5% seen once. The sequenced material came from whole blood. The receptors were sampled from an adult who was a healthcare worker with PCR-confirmed SARS-CoV-2 infection or an uninfected control (not recorded which).

The CDR3 bases are TGCAGCTCAGACTTCGGGACAGGGATTGGCAATGAGCAGTTCTTC. The encoded protein is CSSDFGTGIGNEQFF. The chain has TRBV29-1 and TRBJ2-1; TRBD1 agrees at 9 bases. CDR1 SQVTM and CDR2 ANQGSEA come from the germline V gene. The CDR3 extends over 15 amino acids. J gave up 6 bases and V 8 bases, and 14 bases lay outside the gene matches.

The J gene is TRBJ2-3, the V gene TRBV20-1; D ambiguous. Trimming removed 4 bases from V and 1 base from J, with 12 bases in between. The CDR3 is 14 residues long. Germline CDR1 reads DFQATT; CDR2 reads SNEGSKA (reference sequence). CDR3 in amino acids: CSATQESRTDTQYF. CDR3 DNA sequence: TGCAGTGCTACCCAGGAGTCTCGCACAGATACGCAGTATTTT.

The chain links TRBV5-6 to TRBJ1-1; D call uncertain. V lost 4 bases, J lost 0 bases, and 10 bases lay in between. This CDR3 region has 14 residues. Germline loops: CDR1 SGHDT, CDR2 YYEEEE. CDR3 sequence (DNA): TGTGCCAGCAGCCCGTTAGCGGTGAACACTGAAGCTTTCTTT. This sequence encodes CASSPLAVNTEAFF. The entire variable domain, with the rest obtained from reference TRBV5-6 and TRBJ1-1, is as follows: DAGVTQSPTHLIKTRGQQVTLRCSPKSGHDTVSWYQQALGQGPQFIFQYYEEEERQRGNFPDRFSGHQFPNYSSELNVNALLLGDSALYLCASSPLAVNTEAFFGQGTRLTVV.

This clonotype was seen ten or more times. The V and J genes are TRBV19 and TRBJ2-1, with TRBD2 identical over 9 bases. Germline assignment: CDR1 LNHDA and CDR2 SQIVND (reference sequence). The length of the CDR3 is 16 residues. The ends lost 6 bases at V and 2 bases at J; junction bases unmatched: 8. CDR3 residues: CASRSAAGGPYNEQFF. The CDR3, as DNA: TGTGCCAGTAGGTCGGCAGCGGGGGGACCCTACAATGAGCAGTTCTTC.

In the case of this clonotype: Given a much more abundant clone one base away, this may be a read error. The rearrangement links TRBV6-1 to TRBJ2-3, with 8 bases that match TRBD2. The V gene's germline CDR1 is MNHNS and CDR2 SASEGT. The CDR3 has 14 residues. The DNA of the CDR3 is TGTGCCAACAGTCGCGGGGGGTCCTCAGATACGCAGTATTTT. Protein sequence: CANSRGGSSDTQYF.

This clonotype was seen many times. V gene TRBV30 combines with J gene TRBJ1-6, with D perhaps TRBD1 (6 bases). Trimming removed 3 bases at V and 6 bases at J, with 9 bases between. The CDR3 loop spans 13 amino acids. The germline V gene encodes CDR1 GTSNPN and CDR2 SVGIG (reference sequence). The CDR3 sequence: CAWRGTFNSPLHF. The CDR3 region has the DNA TGTGCCTGGAGGGGGACATTTAATTCACCCCTCCACTTT.

This clonotype turned up a few times. This chain uses TRBV5-1 with TRBJ1-1; D is unclear. CDR3 length: 13 amino acids. Germline V lookup: CDR1 SGHRS, CDR2 YFSETQ. V was pared by 0 bases and J by 4 bases, with 7 bases between. The CDR3 DNA reads TGCGCCAGCAGCTTGGGACAACCCACTGAAGCTTTCTTT. This encodes CASSLGQPTEAFF.

The chain's CDR3 is CSVASSGANVLTF. CDR3 coding DNA: TGCAGCGTTGCCAGCTCTGGGGCCAACGTCCTGACTTTC. The chain uses TRBV29-1 and TRBJ2-6; D is undetermined. The V gene lost 4 bases and the J gene lost 0 bases, with 4 bases spanning the gap. CDR1 and CDR2 (germline): SQVTM, ANQGSEA. The CDR3 consists of 13 residues.

V is TRBV11-2 and J is TRBJ2-1, with TRBD2 as a possible D gene (6 bases). Germline assignment: CDR1 SGHAT and CDR2 FQNNGV. V lost 1 base to trimming and J lost 12 bases, with 10 bases between them. CDR3 length: 12 residues. CDR3 sequence: CASSLGEGGQFF. For the CDR3, the DNA is TGTGCCAGCAGCTTAGGAGAGGGAGGGCAGTTCTTC.

The chain carries TRBV7-2 and TRBJ1-5; 7 bases map to TRBD1. V shed 5 bases, J shed 0 bases, and the junction held 10 bases outside the gene matches. The length of the CDR3 is 17 residues. Germline V gives CDR1 SGHTA, CDR2 FQGNSA. This CDR3 is CASSPLDRDHSNQPQHF. The CDR3 coding sequence is TGTGCCAGCAGCCCCCTCGACAGGGATCATAGCAATCAGCCCCAGCATTTT.

There are many counts of this clonotype. This chain joins TRBV3-1 and TRBJ1-2; the D is unclear. Trimming pared 0 bases from V and 2 bases from J, leaving 10 bases between. Per the germline V gene, CDR1 is LGHDT and CDR2 is YNNKEL (reference sequence). The CDR3 is made up of 15 amino acids. The CDR3 here is CASSQDARANYGYTF. The CDR3 nucleotides read TGTGCCAGCAGCCAAGACGCAAGAGCGAACTATGGCTACACCTTC.

This clonotype has more than one count but fewer than ten. CDR3 nucleotide sequence: TGTGCCAGCTCTTATAGCGAGGACACTGAAGCTTTCTTT. This gives the protein CASSYSEDTEAFF. The genes are TRBV18 and TRBJ1-1; D ambiguous. CDR1 is KGHSH and CDR2 is LQKENI in the germline V gene. The V end lost 6 bases, the J end lost 3 bases, and 11 bases lay between the germline ends. This CDR3 is 13 amino acids long.

This clonotype has more than one count but fewer than ten. The chain recombines TRBV12-3 or TRBV12-4 with TRBJ2-2; TRBD2 aligns across 12 bases. This CDR3 comprises 15 residues. V lost 5 bases, J lost 6 bases, and 4 bases stayed unmatched. The CDR3 sequence is CASSRTSGKAGELFF. The CDR3 coding sequence is TGTGCCAGCAGTCGGACTAGCGGGAAAGCCGGGGAGCTGTTTTTT.

This clonotype has a count of ten or more. The chain joins TRBV11-2 to TRBJ2-7; 10 bases agree with TRBD2. The germline gives CDR1 SGHAT, CDR2 FQNNGV. The CDR3 runs 17 residues. Trimming removed 0 bases from V and 6 bases from J; junction bases left unmatched: 11. The CDR3 here is CASSLDPYSGRVPEQYF. As DNA, the CDR3 is TGTGCCAGCAGCTTAGATCCCTACAGCGGGAGGGTCCCCGAGCAGTACTTC.

This clonotype was counted only a few times. V is TRBV9 and J is TRBJ2-5; possibly TRBD1 for D (5 bases). The V end lost 4 bases, the J end lost 5 bases, and 15 bases lay between the germline ends. The CDR3 contains 14 residues. CDR1 is SGDLS, CDR2 YYNGEE, per germline. The CDR3 loop reads CASSRTQGWETQYF. As DNA, the CDR3 is TGTGCCAGCAGCCGGACGCAGGGATGGGAGACCCAGTACTTC.

The chain is built from TRBV3-1 and TRBJ1-1, with no clear D. The CDR3 runs to 13 residues. The germline gives CDR1 LGHDT, CDR2 YNNKEL (reference sequence). Trimming removed 6 bases at V and 2 bases at J, with 10 bases between. The CDR3 DNA reads as TGTGCCAGCAGTCCTACACCAAACACTGAAGCTTTCTTT. Translated, it gives CASSPTPNTEAFF.

This clonotype has a count of ten or more. The chain joins TRBV20-1 to TRBJ2-3, with D maybe TRBD2 (6 bases). Germline lookup yields CDR1 DFQATT and CDR2 SNEGSKA (reference sequence). Between the trimmed V and J ends, which lost 2 bases and 5 bases, there was a span of 11 bases. The CDR3 totals 13 residues. This CDR3 reads CSARLAWIDTQYF. CDR3 in DNA: TGCAGTGCTAGACTAGCGTGGATAGATACGCAGTATTTT.

This clonotype turned up a few times. An end of the junction differs from the germline gene, which may be a read error. The chain uses TRBV5-1 and TRBJ2-6, with D perhaps TRBD1 or TRBD2 (5 bases each). The germline CDR1 and CDR2 sequences are SGHRS and YFSETQ. The CDR3 is 16 residues long. The DNA for the CDR3 is TGCGCCAGCAGCGAGGGACGGCCTCCTGGGGCCAACGTCCTGATTTTC. Its translation: CASSEGRPPGANVLIF.

The V and J genes are TRBV28 and TRBJ2-5; 10 positions match TRBD1. The CDR3 is made up of 17 amino acids. Losses at the gene ends were 5 bases for V and 4 bases for J; bases not matched to a gene: 13. The V gene's germline CDR1 is MDHEN and CDR2 SYDVKM. This CDR3 reads CASSPFDRGRLGETQYF. The CDR3 nucleotides are TGTGCCAGCAGTCCCTTCGACAGGGGGCGATTGGGAGAGACCCAGTACTTC.

The genes are TRBV7-2 and TRBJ2-3; 7 nucleotides line up with TRBD2. Germline values: CDR1 SGHTA, CDR2 FQGNSA. Unmatched junction bases numbered 5, after V lost 3 bases and J lost 5 bases. The CDR3 totals 14 residues. CDR3 DNA sequence: TGTGCCAGCAGCTTCGGACTAGGGCTAGATACGCAGTATTTT. It codes for CASSFGLGLDTQYF.

The gene calls are TRBV30 and TRBJ2-3; 8 nucleotides align to TRBD2. CDR1 is GTSNPN, CDR2 SVGIG, per germline (reference sequence). CDR3 length: 16 amino acids. Trimming took 3 bases from V and 0 from J; bases not matched to a gene: 8. The CDR3 protein is CAWSGDSGASTDTQYF. CDR3 bases: TGTGCCTGGAGCGGCGATAGCGGGGCCAGCACAGATACGCAGTATTTT.

This clonotype was picked up many times. The chain carries TRBV7-9 and TRBJ1-3; TRBD1 matches at 10 bases. After removal of 5 bases from V and 2 bases from J, the junction contained 3 bases not matched to a gene. The germline CDR1 and CDR2 sequences are SEHNR and FQNEAQ (reference sequence). This CDR3 is 15 amino acids long. The CDR3 here is CASSRQGAAGNTIYF. Here the CDR3 DNA reads TGTGCCAGCAGCCGACAGGGGGCGGCTGGAAACACCATATATTTT. The full variable domain, its missing parts supplied by reference TRBV7-9 and TRBJ1-3, is DTGVSQNPRHKITKRGQNVTFRCDPISEHNRLYWYRQTLGQGPEFLTYFQNEAQLEKSRLLSDRFSAERPKGSFSTLEIQRTEQGDSAMYLCASSRQGAAGNTIYFGEGSWLTVV.